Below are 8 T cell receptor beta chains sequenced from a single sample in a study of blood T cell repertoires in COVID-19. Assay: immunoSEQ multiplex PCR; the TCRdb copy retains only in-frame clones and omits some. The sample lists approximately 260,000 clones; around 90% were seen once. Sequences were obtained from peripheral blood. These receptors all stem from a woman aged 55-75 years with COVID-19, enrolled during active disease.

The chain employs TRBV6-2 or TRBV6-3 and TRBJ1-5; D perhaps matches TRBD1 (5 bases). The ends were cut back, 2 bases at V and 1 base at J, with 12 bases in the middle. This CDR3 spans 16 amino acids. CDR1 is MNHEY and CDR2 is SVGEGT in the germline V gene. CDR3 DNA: TGTGCCAGCAGTTACCACCCCCACAGGAGCAATCAGCCCCAGCATTTT. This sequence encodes CASSYHPHRSNQPQHF.

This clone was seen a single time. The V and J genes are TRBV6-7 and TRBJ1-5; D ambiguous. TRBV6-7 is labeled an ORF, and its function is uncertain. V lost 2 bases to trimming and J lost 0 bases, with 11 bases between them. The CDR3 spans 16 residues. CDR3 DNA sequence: TGTGCCAGCAGTTACCCCCAGGTTCATAGCAATCAGCCCCAGCATTTT. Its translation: CASSYPQVHSNQPQHF.

The CDR3 DNA is TGTGCCAGCAGCCCGGGAGGGCGAGGTTCTAATGAAAAACTGTTTTTT. It codes for CASSPGGRGSNEKLFF. The chain couples TRBV5-4 to TRBJ1-4; D call uncertain. CDR3 size: 16 residues. The V end lost 4 bases, the J end lost 3 bases, and 16 bases lay between the germline ends. Per germline, CDR1 SGHNT and CDR2 YYREEE (reference sequence).

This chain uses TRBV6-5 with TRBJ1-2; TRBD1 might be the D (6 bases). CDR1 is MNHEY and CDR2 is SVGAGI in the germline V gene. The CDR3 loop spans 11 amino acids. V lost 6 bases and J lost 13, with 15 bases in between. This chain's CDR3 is CASSAQGTGTF. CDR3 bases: TGTGCCAGCAGCGCTCAGGGGACGGGCACCTTC.

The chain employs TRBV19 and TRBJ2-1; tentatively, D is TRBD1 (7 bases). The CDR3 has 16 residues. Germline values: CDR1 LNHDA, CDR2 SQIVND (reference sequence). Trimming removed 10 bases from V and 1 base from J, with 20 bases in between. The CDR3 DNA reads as TGTGCCACCAAAGGCGAGGCAGGGGGGTCCTACAATGAGCAGTTCTTC. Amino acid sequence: CATKGEAGGSYNEQFF.

CDR3 loop: CASRDRDRAVYYGYTF. CDR3 nucleotide sequence: TGTGCCAGCAGAGACCGGGACAGGGCAGTGTACTATGGCTACACCTTC. The chain couples TRBV2 to TRBJ1-2, with 9 positions matching TRBD1. V trimming: 6 bases; J trimming: 3 bases; junction bases outside the gene matches: 11. The length of the CDR3 is 16 residues. From germline, CDR1 is SNHLY and CDR2 FYNNEI.

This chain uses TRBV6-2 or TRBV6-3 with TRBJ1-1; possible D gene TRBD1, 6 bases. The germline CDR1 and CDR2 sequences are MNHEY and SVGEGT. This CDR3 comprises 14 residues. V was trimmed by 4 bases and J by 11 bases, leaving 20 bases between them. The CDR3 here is CASSFIGQMRDAFF. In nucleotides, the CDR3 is TGTGCCAGCAGTTTCATCGGACAGATGAGAGACGCTTTCTTT.

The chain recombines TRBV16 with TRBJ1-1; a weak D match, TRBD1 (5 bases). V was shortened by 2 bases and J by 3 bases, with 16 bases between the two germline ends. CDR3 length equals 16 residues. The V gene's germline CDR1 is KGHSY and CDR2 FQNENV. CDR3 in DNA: TGTGCCAGCAGCCAACCCGGGAGGGGTGGGGACACTGAAGCTTTCTTT. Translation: CASSQPGRGGDTEAFF. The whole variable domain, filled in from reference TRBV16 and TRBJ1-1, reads GEEVAQTPKHLVRGEGQKAKLYCAPIKGHSYVFWYQQVLKNEFKFLISFQNENVFDETGMPKERFSAKCLPNSPCSLEIQATKLEDSAVYFCASSQPGRGGDTEAFFGQGTRLTVV.